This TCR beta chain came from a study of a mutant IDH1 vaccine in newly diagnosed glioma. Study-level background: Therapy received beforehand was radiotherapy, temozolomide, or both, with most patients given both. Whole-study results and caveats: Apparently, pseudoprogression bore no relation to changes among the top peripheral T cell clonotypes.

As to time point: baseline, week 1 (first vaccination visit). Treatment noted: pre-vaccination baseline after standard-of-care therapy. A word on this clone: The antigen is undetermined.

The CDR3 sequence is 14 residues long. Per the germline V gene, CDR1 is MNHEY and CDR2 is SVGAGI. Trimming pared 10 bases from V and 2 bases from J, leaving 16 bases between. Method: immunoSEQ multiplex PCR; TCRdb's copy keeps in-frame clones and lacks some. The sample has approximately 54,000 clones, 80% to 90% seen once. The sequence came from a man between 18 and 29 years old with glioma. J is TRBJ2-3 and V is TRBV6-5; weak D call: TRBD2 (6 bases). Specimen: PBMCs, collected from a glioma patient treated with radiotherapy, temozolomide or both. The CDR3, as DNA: TGTGCCACCAAACCGGGACTGAACACAGATACGCAGTATTTT. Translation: CATKPGLNTDTQYF.